These T cell receptor beta chains were read from a single sample in a study of T cells in Graves' hyperthyroidism and ophthalmopathy. TCRdb reprocessed the multiplex PCR reads via MiXCR and lists one record per CDR3 protein. The sample lists hundreds of thousands of distinct CDR3 sequences; 20% were seen once. Sequenced input: blood. The origin of the receptors is a man aged 35-49 years with Graves' ophthalmopathy. Each CDR3 is given without its conserved first and last residue. The order of the fields is V gene, clone size, D gene, CDR3 protein. The D gene is left open where the match is weak. Expanded clones are given a class, and other clones once, few, many or no size at all.

TRBV19 . . ASSKNLDTLYYGYT
TRBV28 few TRBD1 ASRSGTGFGYT
TRBV30 once . AWRSGSSGANVLT
TRBV28 . TRBD1 AGSLAGTEYEQY
TRBV7-2 many TRBD1 ASSHLGGGQAGDEQF
TRBV20-1 . . SASPQRGASNEQF
TRBV5-4 . . TSSLPTANTVYEQY
TRBV15 . . ATSRASYEQY
TRBV7-3 . TRBD2 ASSLIKRGEYNEQF
TRBV5-1 . TRBD1 ASSLADRGGDGYT
TRBV11-2 few TRBD1 ASSRDRGRRNEQF
TRBV20-1 few . SARDGAGQETQY
TRBV19 . TRBD1 ASRDRGFTSTDTQY
TRBV20-1 many . SARALPGLGEAF
TRBV6-1 few . ASSEWGGPNSYEQY
TRBV6-1 few . ASSPTNRPGYGYT
TRBV12-3/TRBV12-4 . TRBD1 ASSARTGVAF
TRBV7-9 many . ASSSDTSYEQY